The clone carrying this TCR beta chain was observed a few times. The antigen is unknown. In each case, RNA was isolated and then reverse transcribed into cDNA as the sequencing template. This table comes from immunoSEQ multiplex PCR, and its TCRdb copy is limited to in-frame clones, with some not included. Of 100,000 to 120,000 clones listed, 45% to 60% are singletons. Trimming pared 3 bases from V and 4 bases from J, leaving 12 bases between. This CDR3 is built from 15 residues. Germline V gene sequence: CDR1 PRHDT, CDR2 FYEKMQ (reference sequence). Peripheral blood samples and lesional scalp punch biopsies were obtained from alopecia areata patients. These data are taken from a study of CD8+ T cells in alopecia areata. General observations from the study: TCR sharing was clearer in mice than between patients, perhaps partly owing to patient HLA diversity. Higher clonality was seen in lesional scalp than in normal scalp, especially in alopecia totalis/universalis.

The rearrangement joins TRBV13 to TRBJ2-2; D uncertain. Sample: NKG2D-low CD8+ T cells sorted from blood. This TCR came from a human donor with alopecia areata. The CDR3 DNA is TGTGCCAGCAGCTTTCTATCGGACGGCACCGGGGAGCTGTTTTTT. It encodes CASSFLSDGTGELFF. The variable domain in full, with the rest retrieved from reference TRBV13 and TRBJ2-2, is AAGVIQSPRHLIKEKRETATLKCYPIPRHDTVYWYQQGPGQDPQFLISFYEKMQSDKGSIPDRFSAQQFSDYHSELNMSSLELGDSALYFCASSFLSDGTGELFFGEGSRLTVL.